This T cell receptor (beta chain) was recorded in a study of Graves' ophthalmopathy and Graves' hyperthyroidism. This clonotype appeared many times. Moderate-to-severe activity, with CAS ≥3, NOSPECS ≥4 and duration under 3 months, characterized the donors with ophthalmopathy. The authors diagnosed from clinical symptoms, serum thyroxine, TRAb, thyroid ultrasound and orbital computed tomography. From fresh peripheral blood, over 9 ml in volume, the PBMCs were obtained. The TCR beta CDR3 regions underwent amplification from RNA transcripts. In the first round, RT-PCR was carried out with HTBI primers, and a multiplex PCR formed the second round. Each CDR3 protein is one row after TCRdb ran MiXCR on the multiplex PCR reads. This sample has hundreds of thousands of distinct CDR3 sequences, with about an eighth found just once. The CDR3 runs to 19 residues. In germline, CDR1 is KGHDR, CDR2 SFDVKD. Trimming pared 4 bases from V and 0 bases from J, leaving 21 bases between.

This receptor was taken from a woman aged 25-40 years with Graves' ophthalmopathy. The sequenced sample consisted of blood. This rearrangement joins TRBV24-1 to TRBJ1-5, with D tentatively TRBD1 (6 bases). The chain's CDR3 is CATSEAKRGRANSNQPQHF. CDR3 nucleotides: TGTGCCACCAGTGAGGCCAAGAGGGGGAGAGCTAATAGCAATCAGCCCCAGCATTTT.